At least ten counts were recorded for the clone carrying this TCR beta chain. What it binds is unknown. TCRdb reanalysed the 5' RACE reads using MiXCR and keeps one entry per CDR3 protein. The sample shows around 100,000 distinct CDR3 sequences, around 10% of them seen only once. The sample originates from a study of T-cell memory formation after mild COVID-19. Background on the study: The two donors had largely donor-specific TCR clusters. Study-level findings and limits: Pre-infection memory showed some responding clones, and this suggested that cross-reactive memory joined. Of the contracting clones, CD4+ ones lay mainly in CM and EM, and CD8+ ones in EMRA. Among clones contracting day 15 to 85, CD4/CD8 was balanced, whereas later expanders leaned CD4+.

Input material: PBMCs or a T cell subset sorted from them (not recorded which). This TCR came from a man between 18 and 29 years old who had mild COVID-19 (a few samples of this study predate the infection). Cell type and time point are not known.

The CDR3 DNA follows: TGTGCCAGCAGCCAAGATTACAACTTCAACTCTGGAAACACCATATATTTT. It is translated as CASSQDYNFNSGNTIYF. The chain joins TRBV4-2 to TRBJ1-3; D gene ambiguous. The CDR3 is made up of 17 amino acids. Germline V gene data show CDR1 as LGHNA and CDR2 as YNFKEQ. V was trimmed by 0 bases and J by 0 bases, leaving 12 bases between them.